One and the same sample provided the 27 T cell receptor beta chains below, sequenced in a study of tumor-infiltrating lymphocytes in primary liver carcinoma. Researchers generated TCR beta cDNA from about 450 ng of total RNA, relying on a constant-region primer. Generation of the TCR beta libraries relied on three nested multiplex PCR rounds using slightly modified ARM-PCR. Amplification in the first two PCR rounds was performed using TRBV1-TRBV30 forward primers and a C-beta reverse primer for approximately 10 cycles each. TCRdb fed the multiplex PCR reads into MiXCR, producing one record per CDR3 protein. The sample lists approximately 210,000 distinct CDR3 sequences; less than 75% were seen once. Alongside blood RNA obtained from unsorted whole blood, germline DNA was also extracted. Sequenced material: peripheral blood. The source is a woman aged 60-75 years with primary liver carcinoma and hepatitis B virus infection.

Worth noting for this clonotype: The conserved phenylalanine or tryptophan normally closing the CDR3 is absent here, so this likely arose from a read error. This chain connects TRBV5-1 to TRBJ1-2; D possibly corresponds to TRBD1 (6 bases). V was shortened by 1 base and J by 4 bases, with 23 bases between the two germline ends. This CDR3 spans 18 amino acids. CDR1 is SGHRS and CDR2 is YFSETQ in the germline V gene. CDR3 nucleotide sequence: TGCGCCAGCAGCTTGAATTCTTTTGGTTCTGGGGGGGCCTATGGCTACACCTTA. Its translation: CASSLNSFGSGGAYGYTL.

The J gene is TRBJ2-1, the V gene TRBV6-2 or TRBV6-3; a possible D gene is TRBD2 (6 bases). Trimming pared 6 bases from V and 0 bases from J, leaving 12 bases between. Germline assignment: CDR1 MNHEY and CDR2 SVGEGT. This CDR3 has 15 amino acids. The CDR3: CASSRGTASYNEQFF. CDR3 DNA sequence: TGTGCCAGCAGCCGCGGGACTGCCTCCTACAATGAGCAGTTCTTC.

This clonotype turned up a few times. The rearrangement links TRBV5-1 to TRBJ2-1; 9 bases line up with TRBD2. CDR3 size: 16 residues. V lost 1 base, J lost 6 bases, and 8 bases stayed unmatched. Germline V gene sequence: CDR1 SGHRS, CDR2 YFSETQ. CDR3 coding DNA: TGCGCCAGCAGCTTGTGGGGGGCTAGCGGGATCAATGAGCAGTTCTTC. Its protein is CASSLWGASGINEQFF.

Worth noting for this clonotype: This may arise from a read error, as a much more abundant clone is one base away. The gene calls are TRBV10-3 and TRBJ2-7; 7 nucleotides line up with TRBD1. Looked up from germline, CDR1 is ENHRY and CDR2 is SYGVKD. The CDR3 extends over 13 amino acids. The CDR3 is CAIKRQGPYELYF. In DNA form, the CDR3 reads TGTGCCATCAAGAGACAGGGTCCATACGAGCTGTACTTC.

This clonotype appeared a few times. The chain has TRBV11-2 and TRBJ2-1; no clear D. V dropped 1 base and J dropped 1 base, with 11 bases sitting between them. The V gene's germline CDR1 is SGHAT and CDR2 FQNNGV. The CDR3 has 16 residues. The CDR3, as DNA: TGTGCCAGCAGCTTAGGGTTCGGGCTTTCCTACAATGAGCAGTTCTTC. This encodes CASSLGFGLSYNEQFF.

V is TRBV11-2 and J is TRBJ2-2, with a weak D call TRBD2 (5 bases). The CDR3 totals 18 residues. Trimming pared 5 bases from V and 2 bases from J, leaving 21 bases between. Germline V gives CDR1 SGHAT, CDR2 FQNNGV. The DNA for the CDR3 is TGTGCCAGCAGCCCCGGAAGGGAACTAGAGGGAAACACCGGGGAGCTGTTTTTT. Translating gives CASSPGRELEGNTGELFF.

In its sample, this clonotype was seen a few times. The junction shows a germline mismatch at one end, possibly a read error. The V and J genes are TRBV11-2 and TRBJ2-3, with unresolved D. Germline CDR1 reads SGHAT; CDR2 reads FQNNGV. The CDR3 length is 13 residues. This chain's CDR3 is CASSSARTDMQYF. CDR3 DNA sequence: TGTGCCAGCAGCTCAGCCAGAACAGATATGCAGTATTTT.

Sample share makes this clonotype medium-sized. V is TRBV11-2 and J is TRBJ1-6; D not resolved. Trimming pared 0 bases from V and 6 bases from J, leaving 12 bases between. The germline V gene has CDR1 SGHAT and CDR2 FQNNGV. This CDR3 spans 16 amino acids. CDR3 sequence reads: CASSLDPRFPNSPLHF. CDR3 nucleotide sequence: TGTGCCAGCAGCTTAGATCCTCGGTTTCCTAATTCACCCCTCCACTTT.

This clonotype was seen many times. The chain is built from TRBV4-2 and TRBJ2-2; tentatively, D is TRBD2 (6 bases). Germline V CDR1 and CDR2: LGHNA, YNFKEQ. V gave up 4 bases and J gave up 5 bases, with 14 bases separating them. The CDR3 runs 15 residues. The CDR3 loop reads CASSRLGAGTGELFF. In DNA, the CDR3 is TGTGCCAGCAGCCGCTTAGGGGCGGGGACCGGGGAGCTGTTTTTT.

This clonotype came up a few times. This CDR3 is CASSLRLGAYNEQFF. In DNA, the CDR3 is TGTGCCAGCAGCTTACGCCTAGGAGCCTACAATGAGCAGTTCTTC. The rearrangement uses TRBV7-8 and TRBJ2-1; D uncertain. CDR1 and CDR2 from the germline V gene are SGHVS and FQNEAQ. Trimming shortened V by 2 bases and J by 2 bases, and 10 bases separated the two germline ends. This CDR3 has 15 residues.

Ten or more counts support this clonotype. V is TRBV11-2 and J is TRBJ2-4; TRBD1 aligns across 10 bases. V shed 1 base and J 2 bases; nucleotides not matched to a gene: 8. This CDR3 region has 18 residues. Germline V gene data show CDR1 as SGHAT and CDR2 as FQNNGV. In nucleotides, the CDR3 is TGTGCCAGCAGCTTAGGGGAGCGGGACAGGGGATCCAAAAACATTCAGTACTTC. This codes for CASSLGERDRGSKNIQYF. The whole variable domain, filled in from reference TRBV11-2 and TRBJ2-4, reads EAGVAQSPRYKIIEKRQSVAFWCNPISGHATLYWYQQILGQGPKLLIQFQNNGVVDDSQLPKDRFSAERLKGVDSTLKIQPAKLEDSAVYLCASSLGERDRGSKNIQYFGAGTRLSVL.

Concerning this clonotype itself: Possible read error: a much larger clone is one base away. The CDR3 DNA follows: TGCGTCAGCAGCCAATACTCTAGCGGGGATGGGGACAATGAGCAGTTCTTC. It codes for CVSSQYSSGDGDNEQFF. The V and J genes are TRBV4-1 and TRBJ2-1, with 9 nucleotides matching TRBD2. The CDR3 is 17 residues long. In germline, CDR1 is MGHRA, CDR2 YSYEKL.

This rearrangement joins TRBV11-3 to TRBJ2-5; D may be TRBD2 (5 bases). V lost 5 bases and J lost 5, with 18 bases in between. This CDR3 is 15 amino acids long. Germline V gene data show CDR1 as SGHNT and CDR2 as YENEEA. CDR3 region: CASSATSERRETQYF. The CDR3 bases are TGTGCCAGCAGCGCTACTAGTGAGAGACGTGAGACCCAGTACTTC.

Worth noting for this clonotype: This may be a read error, as it is one base from a much larger clone. J is TRBJ1-6 and V is TRBV5-4; 10 bases align to TRBD1. In germline, CDR1 is SGHNT, CDR2 YYREEE (reference sequence). The CDR3 covers 14 residues. This chain's CDR3 is CANSWGQGNSPLHF. The DNA for the CDR3 is TGTGCCAACAGCTGGGGACAGGGGAATTCACCCCTCCACTTT.

The CDR3 spells CASSSPRTGSILADTQYF. The CDR3, as DNA: TGTGCCAGCAGCTCCCCTAGGACAGGGAGTATCCTCGCAGATACGCAGTATTTT. This sequence joins TRBV11-2 and TRBJ2-3; 8 positions match TRBD1. CDR1 and CDR2 (germline): SGHAT, FQNNGV. V was pared by 4 bases and J by 4 bases, with 16 bases of the junction left unmatched. This CDR3 spans 18 amino acids.

A note on this clonotype: Germline and junction disagree at one end, which may indicate a read error. V is TRBV6-4 and J is TRBJ2-1, with 10 bases matching TRBD2. Germline-derived CDR1 and CDR2 are MRHNA and SNTAGT. The CDR3 is made up of 15 amino acids. CDR3 residues: CASSEGSGRASEQLF. CDR3 nucleotide sequence: TGTGCCAGCAGTGAGGGCAGCGGGAGGGCCAGTGAGCAGCTCTTC.

This chain joins TRBV18 and TRBJ1-3; D gene ambiguous. The germline V gene has CDR1 KGHSH and CDR2 LQKENI. The length of the CDR3 is 14 residues. The germline V and J ends were trimmed by 5 bases and 4 bases, with 12 bases remaining between them. The CDR3 here is CASSSTIGGNTIYF. CDR3 bases: TGTGCCAGCTCATCGACAATAGGGGGAAACACCATATATTTT.

This clonotype was detected only once. This may stem from a read error, because a much larger clone lies one nucleotide away. This rearrangement joins TRBV6-6 to TRBJ2-5, with a tentative D call TRBD1 (6 bases). V lost 6 bases and J lost 4, with 15 bases in between. The CDR3 loop spans 14 amino acids. Per germline, CDR1 MNHNY and CDR2 SVGAGI (reference sequence). CDR3 DNA: TGTGCCAGCAGATTCGGACAGACCCGAGAGACCCAGTACTTC. Its protein is CASRFGQTRETQYF.

This clonotype was detected many times. The chain couples TRBV5-4 to TRBJ2-2, with D possibly matching TRBD1 (6 bases). Trimming pared 1 base from V and 1 base from J, leaving 8 bases between. This CDR3 spans 15 amino acids. Germline V gene data show CDR1 as SGHNT and CDR2 as YYREEE (reference sequence). For the CDR3, the DNA is TGTGCCAGCAGCTTGACAGGGAGGAACACCGGGGAGCTGTTTTTT. Translated: CASSLTGRNTGELFF.

This clonotype has a count of ten or more. CDR3 amino acids: CSGLGSYSYEQYF. CDR3 DNA sequence: TGCAGCGGCCTGGGCAGCTACTCCTACGAGCAGTACTTC. This chain links TRBV29-1 with TRBJ2-7; no reliable D call. CDR3 length: 13 amino acids. V was shortened by 7 bases and J by 0 bases, with 13 bases between the two germline ends. The germline V gene encodes CDR1 SQVTM and CDR2 ANQGSEA.

Details on this clonotype: Mismatch with germline at one junction end may stem from a read error. V gene TRBV29-1 combines with J gene TRBJ2-7; a possible D gene is TRBD1 (6 bases). Germline CDR1 is SQVTM and CDR2 is ANQGSEA. The CDR3 is 15 amino acids. This CDR3 is CCVEDSERPPYEQYF. CDR3 bases: TGCTGCGTTGAGGACAGCGAGAGGCCGCCCTACGAGCAGTACTTC.

As regards this clonotype: This CDR3 is missing its conserved last phenylalanine or tryptophan, likely due to a read error. The V gene is TRBV6-5, the J gene TRBJ2-7; maybe TRBD1 (6 bases). The CDR3 has 16 amino acids. The germline V gene has CDR1 MNHEY and CDR2 SVGAGI. CDR3 amino acids: CARSYSTETGFYEQYC. DNA of the CDR3: TGTGCCAGGAGTTACTCGACGGAGACAGGCTTCTACGAGCAGTACTGC.

Note on this clonotype: The junction does not match germline at one end; this may be a read error. The rearrangement joins TRBV28 to TRBJ2-4, with D unresolved. The CDR3 loop spans 14 amino acids. CDR1 MDHEN and CDR2 SYDVKM come from the germline V gene. CDR3 protein: CTSRVPRYADIQYF. The CDR3 DNA is TGTACCAGCAGAGTCCCCCGTTATGCCGACATTCAGTACTTC.

This clonotype was found many times. V usage is TRBV29-1 and J usage is TRBJ2-5; 8 nucleotides align to TRBD1. J lost 2 bases, V lost 2 bases, and 7 bases had no gene match. CDR3 size: 15 residues. The germline V gene encodes CDR1 SQVTM and CDR2 ANQGSEA. The CDR3 loop is CSVEPARGRQETQYF. The CDR3 DNA reads as TGCAGCGTTGAACCGGCCAGGGGGCGGCAAGAGACCCAGTACTTC.

This clonotype was counted between two and nine times. The V call is TRBV5-6, the J call TRBJ2-3, with 9 bases that match TRBD2. Germline V gives CDR1 SGHDT, CDR2 YYEEEE. Unmatched junction bases numbered 13, after V lost 3 bases and J lost 5 bases. The CDR3 runs to 17 residues. CDR3 in amino acids: CASSSMTSGRGGDTQYF. The CDR3 region has the DNA TGTGCCAGCAGCTCCATGACTAGCGGCAGAGGGGGAGATACGCAGTATTTT.

Concerning this clonotype: This sequence may be a read error, since a much larger clone differs from it by one base. V and J are TRBV5-4 and TRBJ2-3; 11 bases align to TRBD2. The V gene's germline CDR1 is SGHNT and CDR2 YYREEE (reference sequence). The CDR3 totals 18 residues. CDR3 DNA sequence: TGTGCCAGCAGCCAGGGACTAGCGGTCGTGGGGGCTCTAGATGCGCAGTATTTT. It yields the protein CASSQGLAVVGALDAQYF.

The J gene is TRBJ2-7, the V gene TRBV6-2 or TRBV6-3; D is unclear. Trimming took off 0 bases at V and 3 bases at J, with 3 bases between the two ends. CDR3 length: 12 residues. From germline, CDR1 is MNHEY and CDR2 SVGEGT. This chain's CDR3 is CASSYSIYEQYF. CDR3 sequence (DNA): TGTGCCAGCAGTTACTCGATCTACGAGCAGTACTTC.